A selection of T cell receptor beta chains follows, all from one sample in a study of T cells in Graves' hyperthyroidism and ophthalmopathy. Each CDR3 protein gets one entry after TCRdb re-called the multiplex PCR reads with MiXCR. Of about 350,000 distinct CDR3 sequences in the sample, around 18% were seen once. Sequencing was carried out using blood. The receptors stem from a woman aged 40-49 years with Graves' ophthalmopathy. Each CDR3 is given with its conserved first and last residue. The D gene is left open where the match is weak. The size of a clone is reported for some rows only, either as once, few or many, or as a class for expanded clones.

V	J	D	size	DNA	CDR3
TRBV4-2	TRBJ2-2	TRBD2	NA	TGTGCCAGCAGCCAAGTCGTCGAACTAGCGGGAGAGAACACCGGGGAGCTGTTTTTT	CASSQVVELAGENTGELFF
TRBV6-2/TRBV6-3	TRBJ2-5	TRBD1	many	TGTGCCAGCAGGGACAGGGAGGAAGAGACCCAGTACTTC	CASRDREEETQYF
TRBV4-1	TRBJ2-5	NA	many	TGCGCCAGCAGAGATAGAAGATGGACCCAGTACTTC	CASRDRRWTQYF
TRBV2	TRBJ2-2	NA	NA	TGTGCCAGCAGCCCGGTTCGGGTTGGGGAGCTGTTTTTT	CASSPVRVGELFF
TRBV12-3/TRBV12-4	TRBJ2-7	TRBD1	NA	TGTGCCAGCAGTTTACAGGGACAGGGCCTTTCCTACGAGCAGTACTTC	CASSLQGQGLSYEQYF
TRBV15	TRBJ2-5	TRBD2	once	TGTGCCACCAGCAGGTTCCGGACTAGCGGGGGCCAAGAGACCCAGTACTTC	CATSRFRTSGGQETQYF
TRBV28	TRBJ1-5	NA	many	TGTGCCAGCAGGAAACAGGGTGGTGGCAATCAGCCCCAGCATTTT	CASRKQGGGNQPQHF
TRBV6-5	TRBJ2-4	TRBD2	few	TGTGCCAGCAGTACCCGATATAGCGGGAGGACCGGAAACATTCAGTACTTC	CASSTRYSGRTGNIQYF
TRBV3-1	TRBJ1-5	NA	NA	TGTGCCAGCAGCCAAGATAATCAGCCCCAGCATTTT	CASSQDNQPQHF
TRBV6-1	TRBJ2-7	TRBD2	NA	TGTGCCAGCAGTGGAACTAGCGCGTCCTACGAGCAGTACTTC	CASSGTSASYEQYF
TRBV5-1	TRBJ2-2	TRBD1	many	TGCGCCAGCAGCAGGGACAGCCACACCGGGGAGCTGTTTTTT	CASSRDSHTGELFF
TRBV7-6	TRBJ2-5	TRBD1	many	TGTGCCAGCAGCTTCCCTTGGACAGGGGAAGAGACCCAGTACTTC	CASSFPWTGEETQYF
TRBV6-4	TRBJ1-5	TRBD1	many	TGTGCCAGCAGCGCCGGGACAGGGATTGGCCACAATCAGCCCCAGCATTTT	CASSAGTGIGHNQPQHF
TRBV6-1	TRBJ1-2	NA	many	TGTGCCAGCAGCGAATGGGCTAACTATGGCTACACCTTC	CASSEWANYGYTF
TRBV30	TRBJ2-7	NA	few	TGTGCCTGGAGGCTCTTCGCCGGGAGTTCGGCTCACGAAGATAGGGGGCGGTACGAGCAGTACTTC	CAWRLFAGSSAHEDRGRYEQYF
TRBV5-1	TRBJ2-7	NA	NA	TGCGCCAGCAGCTTTGTTTACCCGGGACGGAGCTCCTACGAGCAGTACTTC	CASSFVYPGRSSYEQYF
TRBV12-3/TRBV12-4	TRBJ1-2	NA	NA	TGTGCCAGCAGTTTATTGGGGGGGAGATCGAATGGCTACACCTTC	CASSLLGGRSNGYTF
TRBV11-2	TRBJ1-1	NA	many	TGTGCCAGCAGCCGCATGTCCTGGAACACTGAAGCTTTCTTT	CASSRMSWNTEAFF
TRBV12-3/TRBV12-4	TRBJ1-1	NA	NA	TGTGCCAGCAGCCCCCGACGGGGTCGCACTGAAGCTTTCTTT	CASSPRRGRTEAFF
TRBV5-4	TRBJ2-7	NA	many	TGTGCCAGCAGCTTGGATCTGACACTCGGCCTCCTCCTCGAGCAGTACTTC	CASSLDLTLGLLLEQYF
TRBV5-1	TRBJ1-3	NA	NA	TGCGCCAGCAGGTCTGGAAACACCATATATTTT	CASRSGNTIYF
TRBV5-1	TRBJ1-2	TRBD1	many	TGCGCCAGCAGCTTCGTCACTACGACAGGGATGGAAGGCTACACCTTC	CASSFVTTTGMEGYTF
TRBV20-1	TRBJ1-1	NA	many	TGCAGTGCTAGCTGGTACAGGGAAGAGGCCATGAACACTGAAGCTTTCTTT	CSASWYREEAMNTEAFF
TRBV30	TRBJ2-5	TRBD2	once	TGTGCCTGGAGTAGCGGGAGGGCCTTTGGAGAGACCCAGTACTTC	CAWSSGRAFGETQYF
TRBV27	TRBJ2-7	NA	many	TGTGCCAGCAGTTTAACTTATGTATCCTACGAGCAGTACTTC	CASSLTYVSYEQYF
TRBV28	TRBJ1-2	NA	many	TGTGCCAGCAGCCCTCTGGCAGGGCTCTATGGCTACACCTTC	CASSPLAGLYGYTF
TRBV19	TRBJ2-7	NA	NA	TGTGCCAGTAGTATAAGGGACACCCTCTACGAGCAGTACTTC	CASSIRDTLYEQYF
TRBV9	TRBJ1-1	NA	many	TGTGCCAGCAGAATGACGAGGCACACTGAAGCTTTCTTT	CASRMTRHTEAFF
TRBV20-1	TRBJ2-7	TRBD2	many	TGCAGTGCTAGAGAGCGGGGGACTTACGAGCAGTACTTC	CSARERGTYEQYF
TRBV11-2	TRBJ2-5	NA	NA	TGTGCCAGCAGCCGAGATGCTAGACTTACATCTGGGGAGACCCAGTACTTC	CASSRDARLTSGETQYF
TRBV18	TRBJ2-5	NA	NA	TGTGCCAGCTCAGGAGGGACCCGGCCGCTGGGGCTGGGAGAGACCCAGTACTTC	CASSGGTRPLGLGETQYF
TRBV6-1	TRBJ2-7	NA	NA	TGTGCCAGCGCCGGGGCTAGCTCCTACGAGCAGTACTTC	CASAGASSYEQYF
TRBV30	TRBJ1-2	NA	many	TGTGCCTGGCGACGGCCAGGGGACTATGGCTACACCTTC	CAWRRPGDYGYTF
TRBV6-1	TRBJ1-2	NA	NA	TGTGCCATCAGGGAGGAGGATGGCTACATCTTC	CAIREEDGYIF
TRBV28	TRBJ1-3	TRBD1	many	TGTGCCAGCAGCCTCCCCGGGACAGGGGGTTCTAGCTCTGGAAACACCATATATTTT	CASSLPGTGGSSSGNTIYF
TRBV6-5	TRBJ2-7	NA	many	TGTGCCAGCAGTTTATACAGGGAATCCTACGAGCAGTACTTC	CASSLYRESYEQYF
TRBV6-1	TRBJ1-1	NA	NA	TGTGCCAGCAAAAGGAGACAGGCGAACACTGAAGCTTTCTTT	CASKRRQANTEAFF
TRBV6-2/TRBV6-3	TRBJ2-7	NA	many	TGTGCCAGCAGTTACTCTGTCAGGGGGGAAGGGGCCGGGAAAAGCTACGAGCAGTACTTC	CASSYSVRGEGAGKSYEQYF
TRBV4-3	TRBJ1-1	NA	many	TGCGCCAGCAGCCAAGTTGGGACGTACGAAAAGAACACTGAAGCTTTCTTT	CASSQVGTYEKNTEAFF
TRBV6-2/TRBV6-3	TRBJ2-7	TRBD2	many	TGTGCCAGTCTGAGCGGGAGCTCCTACGAGCAGTACTTC	CASLSGSSYEQYF
TRBV28	TRBJ1-1	TRBD1	few	TGTGCCAGCAGCTCACAGGGGTATGGCACTGAAGCTTTCTTT	CASSSQGYGTEAFF
TRBV6-1	TRBJ2-7	NA	few	TGTGCCAGCAAAGACCAAAATGGCTACGAGCAGTACTTC	CASKDQNGYEQYF
TRBV30	TRBJ2-2	NA	many	TGTGCCTTTAAAGACACCGGGGAGCTGTTTTTT	CAFKDTGELFF
TRBV11-2	TRBJ1-5	TRBD1	NA	TGTGCCAGCAGCTTAGTTTTTGGGACAGACCGTAGTAATCAGCCCCAGCATTTT	CASSLVFGTDRSNQPQHF
TRBV12-3/TRBV12-4	TRBJ2-7	NA	NA	TGTGCCAGCAGTTTCCTCGGAATTAGCTCCTACGAGCAGTACTTC	CASSFLGISSYEQYF
TRBV5-1	TRBJ2-7	NA	NA	TGCGCCAGCAGCTTGGGGCAGCCCACCTACGAGCAGTACTTC	CASSLGQPTYEQYF
TRBV28	TRBJ1-1	NA	many	TGTGCCAGCAGTCTACCAGGGGCGGGAGTGAGCACTGAAGCTTTCTTT	CASSLPGAGVSTEAFF
TRBV6-5	TRBJ2-2	NA	many	TGTGCCAGCAGTTACTCCGGGTTGGACGGGGAGCTGTTTTTT	CASSYSGLDGELFF
TRBV12-3/TRBV12-4	TRBJ2-5	NA	NA	TGTGCCAGCATTAGACCCAATGGAGACACCCAGTACTTC	CASIRPNGDTQYF
TRBV6-5	TRBJ2-7	NA	many	TGTGCCAGCAGTTCCAGACAGAGCTCCTACGAGCAGTACTTC	CASSSRQSSYEQYF
TRBV20-1	TRBJ2-5	NA	many	TGCAGTGCTCAGTCCGGGAGTGGTGAGACCCAGTACTTC	CSAQSGSGETQYF
TRBV12-3/TRBV12-4	TRBJ2-5	TRBD2	many	TGTGCCAGCAGTTCCACCGTAGCGGGAAGTAGCGAGACCCAGTACTTC	CASSSTVAGSSETQYF